These 28 T cell receptor beta chains share one sample of origin, sequenced in a study of cytomegalovirus exposure and HLA in healthy donors (TCRdb year 2017). Receptor amplification or capture employed the immunoSEQ multiplex PCR assay. A mixture of 60 forward primers for TCR Vbeta segments and 13 reverse primers for TCR Jbeta segments was used in the multiplex PCR. TCRdb retrieved this table from immuneACCESS and kept in-frame rearrangements only. Not all clones are present; in checked studies, unresolved V genes account for under half, and no reason is known for the remainder. This sample has 90,000 to 110,000 clones in its table, and more than 60% of those were observed once. The ten largest clones capture around 6% of the sample. Source material: PBMCs. Receptors were obtained from a male donor in good health and CMV-seronegative.

This sequence joins TRBV6-6 and TRBJ1-1; TRBD1 might be the D (5 bases). Germline CDR1 MNHNY, CDR2 SVGAGI (reference sequence). V was shortened by 4 bases and J by 6 bases, with 15 bases between the two germline ends. CDR3 length: 14 residues. This chain's CDR3 is CASSFRRDGAEAFF. CDR3 in DNA: TGTGCCAGCAGTTTTAGGAGGGACGGGGCTGAAGCTTTCTTT.

This clone was seen a few times. The gene calls are TRBV19 and TRBJ2-3; 9 positions agree with TRBD2. Germline CDR1 is LNHDA and CDR2 is SQIVND (reference sequence). This CDR3 has 18 amino acids. Trimming removed 4 bases from V and 0 bases from J; junction bases left unmatched: 11. CDR3 bases: TGTGCCAGTAGTACCCTGCGGGGGCTAGCGGGAAGCACAGATACGCAGTATTTT. Protein sequence: CASSTLRGLAGSTDTQYF.

This rearrangement joins TRBV7-2 to TRBJ1-5; TRBD1 aligns across 8 bases. The germline V gene encodes CDR1 SGHTA and CDR2 FQGNSA. The CDR3 has 16 residues. Trimming took 5 bases from V and 2 from J; bases not matched to a gene: 8. DNA of the CDR3: TGTGCCAGCAGCCAGGGGGCGGGGAGTGGCAATCAGCCCCAGCATTTT. Its protein is CASSQGAGSGNQPQHF.

This chain links TRBV19 with TRBJ2-1; D perhaps matches TRBD1 (5 bases). Between the trimmed V and J ends, which lost 3 bases and 10 bases, there was a span of 13 bases. The CDR3 has 13 amino acids. The V gene's germline CDR1 is LNHDA and CDR2 SQIVND (reference sequence). The CDR3 loop reads CASSIGRGGEQFF. In DNA form, the CDR3 reads TGTGCCAGTAGTATTGGTAGGGGTGGGGAGCAGTTCTTC.

This clone was detected a few times. The chain employs TRBV6-4 and TRBJ2-3; tentative D call: TRBD2 (5 bases). This CDR3 has 15 residues. Trimming removed 2 bases from V and 1 base from J, with 10 bases in between. Germline CDR1 and CDR2: MRHNA and SNTAGT. The CDR3 protein is CASSDRAEGTDTQYF. CDR3 bases: TGTGCCAGCAGTGACAGGGCGGAGGGCACAGATACGCAGTATTTT.

This clone has just one count. The chain uses TRBV7-3 and TRBJ2-3, with unresolved D. The CDR3 loop spans 14 amino acids. CDR1 and CDR2 from the germline V gene are SGHTA and FQGTGA. Trimming pared 4 bases from V and 5 bases from J, leaving 13 bases between. In DNA, the CDR3 is TGTGCCAGCAGCTCCCCCCCCCAGGAAGATACGCAGTATTTT. Amino acid sequence: CASSSPPQEDTQYF.

The chain joins TRBV7-3 to TRBJ1-2, with 7 positions matching TRBD1. Unmatched junction bases numbered 7, after V lost 5 bases and J lost 7 bases. The germline V gene has CDR1 SGHTA and CDR2 FQGTGA. The CDR3 covers 13 residues. The CDR3 DNA reads as TGTGCCAGCAGCCAAAGACAGGGCTCTGGCTACACCTTC. The encoded protein is CASSQRQGSGYTF. Complete variable domain (other parts from reference TRBV7-3 and TRBJ1-2): GAGVSQTPSNKVTEKGKYVELRCDPISGHTALYWYRQSLGQGPEFLIYFQGTGAADDSGLPNDRFFAVRPEGSVSTLKIQRTERGDSAVYLCASSQRQGSGYTFGSGTRLTVV.

The chain's CDR3 is CATSPSSANYGYTF. The DNA of the CDR3 is TGTGCCACCAGCCCTTCGTCCGCTAACTATGGCTACACCTTC. This chain joins TRBV15 and TRBJ1-2; D gene ambiguous. In germline, CDR1 is LNHNV, CDR2 YYDKDF (reference sequence). V dropped 5 bases and J dropped 0 bases, with 10 bases sitting between them. CDR3 length equals 14 residues.

Points on this clone: Relative to the germline gene, one junction end is altered; a read error may explain this. The chain employs TRBV7-9 and TRBJ2-1; 8 nucleotides agree with TRBD2. Germline V gene sequence: CDR1 SEHNR, CDR2 FQNEAQ (reference sequence). The length of the CDR3 is 19 residues. The CDR3 DNA is TGTGCCAGCAGCCCTGGGGGTAGGCGGAGCGGGGGACCCTACCATGAGCAGTTCTTC. This gives the protein CASSPGGRRSGGPYHEQFF.

The J gene is TRBJ2-2, the V gene TRBV9, with TRBD1 matching 8 bases. CDR1 and CDR2 from the germline V gene are SGDLS and YYNGEE. J gave up 7 bases and V 0 bases, and 8 bases lay outside the gene matches. CDR3 length: 16 amino acids. As DNA, the CDR3 is TGTGCCAGCAGCGTAGGAGGGACAGGTTTAGGCGGGGAGCTGTTTTTT. Its protein is CASSVGGTGLGGELFF.

The rearrangement uses TRBV29-1 and TRBJ1-1; tentative D call: TRBD1 (6 bases). Trimming cost V 4 bases and J 4 bases, with 19 bases left between them. The CDR3 runs to 15 residues. The germline gives CDR1 SQVTM, CDR2 ANQGSEA. CDR3 nucleotides: TGCAGCGTTGCTAAAGGCAGGGGTCGGGGCACTGAAGCTTTCTTT. Protein product: CSVAKGRGRGTEAFF.

The chain has TRBV15 and TRBJ2-5; 9 bases are shared with TRBD1. From germline, CDR1 is LNHNV and CDR2 YYDKDF (reference sequence). V lost 5 bases to trimming and J lost 0 bases; unmatched junction nucleotides: 13. The CDR3 totals 18 residues. CDR3 sequence (DNA): TGTGCCACCAGCTGGGGGAACAGGGGGCTGTGGGACCAAGAGACCCAGTACTTC. Translating gives CATSWGNRGLWDQETQYF. The variable domain in full, completed from reference TRBV15 and TRBJ2-5, reads DAMVIQNPRYQVTQFGKPVTLSCSQTLNHNVMYWYQQKSSQAPKLLFHYYDKDFNNEADTPDNFQSRRPNTSFCFLDIRSPGLGDTAMYLCATSWGNRGLWDQETQYFGPGTRLLVL.

The chain employs TRBV4-1 and TRBJ2-1, with a possible D match to TRBD2 (6 bases). CDR3 length: 13 residues. V gave up 5 bases and J gave up 6 bases, with 11 bases separating them. Germline V lookup: CDR1 MGHRA, CDR2 YSYEKL. Here the CDR3 reads CASSYLGLNEQFF. The CDR3 DNA is TGCGCCAGCAGCTATTTGGGACTCAATGAGCAGTTCTTC.

V gene TRBV4-3 combines with J gene TRBJ1-1, with D possibly TRBD1 on 5 matching bases. Trimming took off 4 bases at V and 8 bases at J, with 17 bases between the two ends. In germline, CDR1 is LGHNA, CDR2 YSLEER. The CDR3 length is 14 residues. The CDR3 DNA reads TGCGCCAGCAGCCCCCGGGCCTGGGGCCCCGAAGCTTTCTTT. Translated: CASSPRAWGPEAFF.

Concerning this clone: A junction end diverges from the germline sequence, so it may reflect a read error. The gene calls are TRBV7-9 and TRBJ1-1; D possibly corresponds to TRBD1 (6 bases). CDR1 is SEHNR and CDR2 is FQNEAQ in the germline V gene (reference sequence). CDR3 length: 14 amino acids. Here the CDR3 reads CSSSLGQGWTEAFF. CDR3 sequence (DNA): TGTTCCAGCAGCTTAGGCCAGGGGTGGACTGAAGCTTTCTTT.

The rearrangement uses TRBV28 and TRBJ2-7, with TRBD2 matching 8 bases. CDR1 MDHEN and CDR2 SYDVKM come from the germline V gene. The CDR3 loop spans 13 amino acids. The J segment lost 4 bases and the V segment lost 4 bases, leaving 3 bases of the junction unmatched. The CDR3 is CASSWTSPYEQYF. The CDR3 nucleotides are TGTGCCAGCAGTTGGACTAGCCCATACGAGCAGTACTTC.

The chain couples TRBV27 to TRBJ2-7; 10 bases align to TRBD1. The V segment lost 5 bases and the J segment 6 bases; nucleotides outside the gene matches: 7. The CDR3 has 14 residues. Germline-derived CDR1 and CDR2 are MNHEY and SMNVEV (reference sequence). CDR3 sequence reads: CASSHDRGRSEQYF. For the CDR3, the DNA is TGTGCCAGCAGTCACGACAGGGGGCGGTCCGAGCAGTACTTC.

The chain recombines TRBV19 with TRBJ1-5, with D unclear. The V gene lost 3 bases and the J gene lost 5 bases, with 8 bases spanning the gap. The germline V gene has CDR1 LNHDA and CDR2 SQIVND (reference sequence). This CDR3 has 13 residues. CDR3 in amino acids: CASSIGGYQPQHF. DNA of the CDR3: TGTGCCAGTAGTATCGGCGGTTATCAGCCCCAGCATTTT.

The gene calls are TRBV2 and TRBJ1-1; D is perhaps TRBD1 (6 bases). The CDR3 covers 13 residues. Trimming removed 4 bases from V and 5 bases from J, with 11 bases in between. Germline CDR1 SNHLY, CDR2 FYNNEI. CDR3 DNA: TGTGCCAGCAGTGGGGGGGGCTGGACTGAAGCTTTCTTT. Its translation: CASSGGGWTEAFF.

The chain links TRBV19 to TRBJ2-6; the match to TRBD2 covers 12 bases. The junction had 6 bases not matched to a gene; V was cut back by 7 bases and J by 2 bases. The CDR3 spans 17 residues. Germline values: CDR1 LNHDA, CDR2 SQIVND (reference sequence). CDR3 amino acids: CASTRLAGVAGANVLTF. In DNA form, the CDR3 reads TGTGCCAGTACCCGACTAGCGGGAGTTGCTGGGGCCAACGTCCTGACTTTC.

This clone appeared a single time. The rearrangement links TRBV2 to TRBJ2-6, with 8 bases that match TRBD2. V shed 4 bases, J shed 2 bases, and the junction held 16 bases outside the gene matches. Germline assignment: CDR1 SNHLY and CDR2 FYNNEI. This CDR3 has 20 residues. The CDR3 here is CASSVKSGGHSTPGANVLTF. In DNA, the CDR3 is TGTGCCAGCAGTGTAAAGAGCGGGGGACACTCAACTCCTGGGGCCAACGTCCTGACTTTC. Looking up the rest from reference TRBV2 and TRBJ2-6 gives the full variable domain: EPEVTQTPSHQVTQMGQEVILRCVPISNHLYFYWYRQILGQKVEFLVSFYNNEISEKSEIFDDQFSVERPDGSNFTLKIRSTKLEDSAMYFCASSVKSGGHSTPGANVLTFGAGSRLTVL.

In nucleotides, the CDR3 is TGTGCCTGGAGTTTTCCGGGGGATACGCAGTATTTT. Translation: CAWSFPGDTQYF. The chain combines TRBV30 with TRBJ2-3; a weak D match, TRBD2 (5 bases). The germline V gene encodes CDR1 GTSNPN and CDR2 SVGIG (reference sequence). Trimming removed 2 bases from V and 6 bases from J, with 9 bases in between. This CDR3 has 12 residues.

The chain carries TRBV9 and TRBJ2-4, with D possibly TRBD2 on 6 matching bases. Germline CDR1 reads SGDLS; CDR2 reads YYNGEE. The CDR3 spans 16 residues. The V end lost 3 bases, the J end lost 7 bases, and 20 bases lay between the germline ends. The DNA for the CDR3 is TGTGCCAGCAGCGGAGATGGGGGGATATATGGGAACATTCAGTACTTC. As protein: CASSGDGGIYGNIQYF.

In its sample, this clone was seen a few times. The CDR3 here is CASSPDYEQYF. CDR3 DNA: TGTGCCAGCAGTCCAGACTACGAGCAGTACTTC. The rearrangement links TRBV11-2 to TRBJ2-7; D gene ambiguous. The CDR3 length is 11 residues. V shed 6 bases and J shed 3 bases, with 6 bases lying between them. Germline values: CDR1 SGHAT, CDR2 FQNNGV.

J is TRBJ2-3 and V is TRBV4-2; the D is unclear. Germline V CDR1 and CDR2: LGHNA, YNFKEQ. The ends were cut back, 1 base at V and 4 bases at J, with 6 bases in the middle. The CDR3 has 13 amino acids. The CDR3 sequence is CASSQVIPDTQYF. The CDR3 DNA is TGTGCCAGCAGCCAAGTTATCCCAGATACGCAGTATTTT.

The chain employs TRBV5-6 and TRBJ2-7; TRBD1 might be the D (5 bases). The V end lost 1 base, the J end lost 3 bases, and 14 bases lay between the germline ends. Germline lookup yields CDR1 SGHDT and CDR2 YYEEEE. The CDR3 totals 15 residues. CDR3 region: CASSLIRLGDYEQYF. The CDR3 DNA reads TGTGCCAGCAGCTTGATCCGGCTAGGGGACTACGAGCAGTACTTC.

The chain couples TRBV19 to TRBJ2-5, with 11 nucleotides matching TRBD1. The germline V gene has CDR1 LNHDA and CDR2 SQIVND (reference sequence). The CDR3 contains 17 residues. J gave up 5 bases and V 4 bases, and 12 bases lay outside the gene matches. CDR3 protein: CASSTRPGQGGKETQYF. Here the CDR3 DNA reads TGTGCCAGTAGTACGCGCCCGGGACAGGGGGGTAAGGAGACCCAGTACTTC.

This chain uses TRBV11-3 with TRBJ2-1; 7 nucleotides agree with TRBD1. V lost 5 bases, J lost 4 bases, and 8 bases stayed unmatched. Germline-derived CDR1 and CDR2 are SGHNT and YENEEA. This CDR3 has 15 amino acids. The CDR3 DNA sequence: TGTGCCAGCAGCAATCCCGGGACAGCATACAATGAGCAGTTCTTC. Translating it yields CASSNPGTAYNEQFF.